This TCR beta chain derives from a study of blood T cell repertoires in COVID-19. Produced via immunoSEQ multiplex PCR; TCRdb's table is partial and in-frame only. The data contain about 170,000 clones, around four fifths of them seen just once; the ten biggest clones take up about 15%. Germline-derived CDR1 and CDR2 are MNHNS and SASEGT. With V trimmed by 0 bases and J by 6 bases, 0 bases remained unmatched. The CDR3 is 14 amino acids. This receptor was identified in a woman aged 65 to 85 with COVID-19, enrolled during active disease. The chain carries TRBV6-1 and TRBJ1-5; 9 bases align to TRBD1. The sequencing input was peripheral blood. The CDR3 protein is CASSEATGGQPQHF. CDR3 DNA: TGTGCCAGCAGTGAAGCGACAGGGGGTCAGCCCCAGCATTTT.